Listed below are T cell receptor beta chains from one sample, sequenced in a study of blood T cell repertoires in COVID-19. The protocol was immunoSEQ multiplex PCR, while the TCRdb copy is restricted to in-frame clones and leaves out a portion. This table has about 170,000 clones, approximately 84% appearing once. Sequencing was done on a sample of peripheral blood. These TCRs come from a human donor with acute or convalescent COVID-19. The donor label of this sample is uncertain. CDR3s include the opening cysteine and the closing phenylalanine or tryptophan. A D gene is named only where the DNA matches it firmly. Expanded clones are given a class, and other clones once, few, many or no size at all.

>-|TRBV29-1|TRBD2|TRBJ2-5
CSVEGLAGSETQYF
TGCAGCGTTGAAGGACTAGCGGGGTCGGAGACCCAGTACTTC
>once|TRBV7-3|-|TRBJ1-1
CASSLRDTGEAFF
TGTGCCAGCAGCTTAAGGGACACGGGGGAAGCTTTCTTT
>few|TRBV30|-|TRBJ1-5
CAWSVGAVDQPQHF
TGTGCCTGGAGTGTAGGGGCCGTGGATCAGCCCCAGCATTTT
>-|TRBV6-1|-|TRBJ2-5
CASSDRVPETQYF
TGTGCCAGCAGTGACAGGGTTCCAGAGACCCAGTACTTC
>once|TRBV2|-|TRBJ2-7
CASSVTGDSYEQYF
TGTGCCAGCAGTGTTACGGGGGACTCCTACGAGCAGTACTTC
>-|TRBV30|-|TRBJ2-7
CAWSTSFYEQYF
TGTGCCTGGAGTACAAGTTTCTACGAGCAGTACTTC
>-|TRBV21-1|-|TRBJ1-6
CASSKVRDRGCSYNSPLHF
TGTGCCAGCAGCAAAGTTCGGGACAGGGGATGCTCCTATAATTCACCCCTCCACTTT
>-|TRBV7-3|-|TRBJ2-3
CASRGGGTDTQYF
TGTGCCAGCAGGGGGGGTGGCACAGATACGCAGTATTTT
>once|TRBV25-1|-|TRBJ1-1
CASSEGGGVEAFF
TGTGCCAGCAGTGAAGGTGGAGGCGTTGAAGCTTTCTTT
>few|TRBV29-1|TRBD1|TRBJ1-2
CSARTGGWDGYTF
TGCAGCGCCCGGACAGGGGGGTGGGATGGCTACACCTTC
>-|TRBV30|-|TRBJ1-6
CAWSREGNNSPLHF
TGTGCCTGGAGTCGTGAGGGAAATAATTCACCCCTCCACTTT
>-|TRBV6-6|-|TRBJ1-2
CASSSTRSYGYTF
TGTGCCAGCAGCTCGACACGGTCATATGGCTACACCTTC
>few|TRBV5-1|TRBD1|TRBJ1-3
CASSPRDRGYSGNTIYF
TGCGCCAGCAGCCCTCGGGACAGGGGATACTCTGGAAACACCATATATTTT
>-|TRBV6-1|TRBD1|TRBJ2-3
CASSEQTGITDTQYF
TGTGCCAGCAGTGAACAGACAGGGATAACAGATACGCAGTATTTT
>-|TRBV4-1|TRBD1|TRBJ1-2
CASSQTGTGGYGYTF
TGCGCCAGCAGCCAAACCGGGACAGGGGGTTATGGCTACACCTTC
>-|TRBV28|TRBD1|TRBJ1-5
CASSSGGNQPQHF
TGTGCCAGCAGTTCAGGGGGTAATCAGCCCCAGCATTTT
>once|TRBV14|-|TRBJ2-2
CASSQNQGGTGELFF
TGTGCCAGCAGCCAAAACCAGGGTGGCACCGGGGAGCTGTTTTTT
>-|TRBV19|-|TRBJ2-6
CASSSVAGANVLTF
TGTGCCAGTTCTAGCGTCGCTGGGGCCAACGTCCTGACTTTC
>-|TRBV18|TRBD2|TRBJ2-3
CASSSTSGETDTQYF
TGTGCCAGCTCATCGACTAGCGGGGAGACAGATACGCAGTATTTT
>-|TRBV28|TRBD1|TRBJ1-4
CASSPPGTGVATNEKLFF
TGTGCCAGCAGTCCCCCCGGGACAGGGGTTGCAACTAATGAAAAACTGTTTTTT
>-|TRBV11-2|-|TRBJ2-3
CASSFGTDTDTQYF
TGTGCCAGCAGCTTCGGTACAGACACAGATACGCAGTATTTT
>-|TRBV10-3|TRBD2|TRBJ2-1
CAISERERGSSYNEQFF
TGTGCCATCAGTGAGCGGGAGCGGGGAAGCTCCTACAATGAGCAGTTCTTC
>once|TRBV29-1|-|TRBJ2-2
CSVELRGPGELFF
TGCAGCGTTGAATTACGAGGTCCCGGGGAGCTGTTTTTT
>-|TRBV5-1|TRBD1|TRBJ2-3
CASSGTGTGTDTQYF
TGCGCCAGCAGCGGCACCGGGACAGGCACAGATACGCAGTATTTT
>-|TRBV7-2|-|TRBJ1-3
CASSLVTGPGNTIYF
TGTGCCAGCAGCTTAGTCACAGGGCCTGGAAACACCATATATTTT
>-|TRBV28|TRBD1|TRBJ1-2
CASTRDRGLTNYGYTF
TGTGCCAGCACCCGGGACAGGGGCCTGACTAACTATGGCTACACCTTC
>few|TRBV5-1|-|TRBJ2-5
CASSGRLGRETQYF
TGCGCCAGCAGCGGCCGACTGGGGAGAGAGACCCAGTACTTC
>-|TRBV28|TRBD1|TRBJ2-2
CASSLQDRDAGELFF
TGTGCCAGCAGTTTACAGGACAGGGATGCCGGGGAGCTGTTTTTT
>-|TRBV5-4|TRBD1|TRBJ2-3
CASSFTGTGGPDTQYF
TGTGCCAGCAGCTTTACCGGGACAGGGGGCCCAGATACGCAGTATTTT
>-|TRBV2|-|TRBJ2-7
CASFPGGWRVGYEQYF
TGTGCCAGCTTCCCGGGCGGGTGGAGGGTAGGGTACGAGCAGTACTTC
>-|TRBV19|-|TRBJ1-5
CASSFGGGGNQPQHF
TGTGCCAGTAGTTTTGGGGGGGGCGGCAATCAGCCCCAGCATTTT
>-|TRBV6-6|-|TRBJ2-7
CASTEGDSYEQYF
TGTGCCAGCACCGAGGGGGACTCCTACGAGCAGTACTTC
>few|TRBV5-6|TRBD1|TRBJ2-1
CASSDRLQGTYNEQFF
TGTGCCAGCAGCGACCGTTTACAGGGGACCTACAATGAGCAGTTCTTC
>-|TRBV28|-|TRBJ2-3
CASSLSSAGTDTQYF
TGTGCCAGCAGTTTAAGTAGTGCGGGGACAGATACGCAGTATTTT
>-|TRBV7-2|TRBD2|TRBJ2-3
CASRTSGTDTQYF
TGTGCCAGCAGGACTAGCGGGACAGATACGCAGTATTTT
>-|TRBV19|-|TRBJ2-3
CASSTTGYIDTQYF
TGTGCCAGTAGTACGACTGGGTACATAGATACGCAGTATTTT
>-|TRBV2|TRBD2|TRBJ2-5
CASRQSSGGAVLETQYF
TGTGCCAGCAGGCAGAGTAGCGGGGGGGCGGTATTGGAGACCCAGTACTTC
>many|TRBV3-1/TRBV3-2|-|TRBJ2-1
CASSQDKGLVAEQFF
TGTGCCAGCAGCCAAGACAAGGGGCTCGTTGCTGAGCAGTTCTTC
>-|TRBV10-3|TRBD2|TRBJ2-1
CAISVNTGTSIWNEQFF
TGTGCCATCAGTGTAAACACCGGGACTAGCATATGGAATGAGCAGTTCTTC
>-|TRBV12-3/TRBV12-4|-|TRBJ1-5
CASSGGVQPQHF
TGTGCCAGCAGTGGAGGGGTTCAGCCCCAGCATTTT
>-|TRBV28|-|TRBJ2-7
CASLRGYSYEQYF
TGTGCCAGCCTAAGAGGGTACTCCTACGAGCAGTACTTC
>-|TRBV5-8|TRBD2|TRBJ2-3
CASSLDWGTSGPTDTQYF
TGTGCCAGCAGCTTGGACTGGGGGACTAGCGGGCCCACAGATACGCAGTATTTT
>once|TRBV5-6|TRBD1|TRBJ1-1
CASSTQGVNTEAFF
TGTGCCAGCAGCACACAGGGGGTGAACACTGAAGCTTTCTTT
>-|TRBV18|TRBD1|TRBJ2-3
CASSPETGATDTQYF
TGTGCCAGCTCACCAGAGACAGGGGCCACAGATACGCAGTATTTT
>-|TRBV30|-|TRBJ2-7
CAWSGGGALIEQYF
TGTGCCTGGAGCGGAGGGGGGGCCCTTATCGAGCAGTACTTC
>-|TRBV28|-|TRBJ2-2
CASTRAGMVGELFF
TGTGCCAGCACCCGGGCGGGGATGGTCGGGGAGCTGTTTTTT
>-|TRBV28|-|TRBJ2-5
CASSPRGQVQETQYF
TGTGCCAGCAGTCCCCGGGGTCAGGTACAAGAGACCCAGTACTTC
>-|TRBV7-2|TRBD2|TRBJ2-1
CASSPSRGSGRNEQFF
TGTGCCAGCAGCCCGTCCCGCGGGAGTGGAAGAAATGAGCAGTTCTTC
>-|TRBV3-1/TRBV3-2|-|TRBJ2-7
CASSQSQSASEQYF
TGTGCCAGCAGCCAATCTCAAAGCGCCAGCGAGCAGTACTTC
>-|TRBV27|-|TRBJ2-3
CASSLSWAATDTQYF
TGTGCCAGCAGTTTATCGTGGGCAGCTACAGATACGCAGTATTTT
>-|TRBV5-1|TRBD2|TRBJ2-1
CASSLLTSGGANEQFF
TGCGCCAGCAGCCTTCTGACTAGCGGGGGGGCCAATGAGCAGTTCTTC
>-|TRBV28|-|TRBJ2-2
CASSFVNTGELFF
TGTGCCAGCAGTTTCGTAAACACCGGGGAGCTGTTTTTT
>-|TRBV18|-|TRBJ1-1
CASSPSRGGNTEAFF
TGTGCCAGCTCACCATCCAGAGGAGGTAACACTGAAGCTTTCTTT
>once|TRBV11-2|TRBD2|TRBJ2-2
CASTRTSGSGYTGELFF
TGTGCCAGCACCAGGACTAGCGGGAGCGGGTACACCGGGGAGCTGTTTTTT
>once|TRBV6-5|-|TRBJ2-2
CASSNPGSGELFF
TGTGCCAGCAGTAACCCAGGTTCCGGGGAGCTGTTTTTT
>few|TRBV5-1|-|TRBJ2-2
CASSQTDTNWNTGELFF
TGCGCCAGCAGCCAGACCGACACCAATTGGAACACCGGGGAGCTGTTTTTT
>-|TRBV5-6|-|TRBJ2-4
CASSLVLARDIQYF
TGTGCCAGCAGCTTGGTGCTAGCGAGGGACATTCAGTACTTC
>-|TRBV27|-|TRBJ1-4
CASAPSGQRPTNEKLFF
TGTGCCAGCGCGCCGAGTGGACAGAGACCAACTAATGAAAAACTGTTTTTT
>once|TRBV7-3|-|TRBJ2-3
CASSLRAGTQYF
TGTGCCAGCAGCTTACGGGCGGGGACGCAGTATTTT